This is a list of T cell receptor beta chains from one sample in a study of identifying expanded T cells in peripheral blood. Profiling relied on immunoSEQ multiplex PCR, and the TCRdb table lists in-frame clones only, not all of them. The sample records some 120,000 clones, approximately 88% being singletons. Sequenced material: blood. Receptor source: a person aged 18 to 75 in good health. Both conserved end residues are part of each CDR3. D genes are given only for firm matches. For some rows the clone size is stated as once, few or many, or as a class when expanded; others skip it.

.,TRBV6-5,.,CASSYSKVAEAFF
.,TRBV2,.,CASSVPVETQYF
.,TRBV7-2,.,CASFLIGGRETQYF
.,TRBV25-1,.,CASSSGVGVGSGYTF
.,TRBV19,.,CASSINSGATNYEQYF
.,TRBV6-5,few,CASSEGTWSPLHF
.,TRBV28,.,CASSLKAPYGYTF
TRBD1,TRBV30,.,CAWRGQGIGTDTQYF
.,TRBV6-5,.,CASSYGQEYEQYF
.,TRBV7-6,once,CASSQSQLNPYEQYF
.,TRBV18,.,CASSPPAGANVLTF
.,TRBV5-4,few,CASTTLSKGIDGELFF
.,TRBV9,.,CASSVGAGPNEQFF
.,TRBV19,.,CASSVAERQPQHF
.,TRBV11-2,.,CASSGLIRGEKLFF
.,TRBV7-6,.,CASSLGGGSSPLHF
.,TRBV19,few,CATSLAGSSYNEQFF
.,TRBV2,.,CASSEALLWNTEAFF
TRBD1,TRBV7-2,.,CASSQGQAVRGYTF
.,TRBV4-3,few,CASSQDTTQVPHSPLHF
.,TRBV7-9,.,CASSAEAFF
TRBD1,TRBV9,.,CASSPWDSLISGANVLTF
.,TRBV11-3,.,CASSWGIGWVDTGELFF
.,TRBV5-8,.,CATEGGYSYEQYF
TRBD2,TRBV5-1,.,CASAPSGALVQETQYF
.,TRBV2,.,CARGRDYTEAFF
TRBD1,TRBV29-1,.,CSVGEGTGHGYTF
.,TRBV29-1,.,CSVSGFTGNTIYF
TRBD1,TRBV5-1,.,CASSIQGAGFQETQYF
.,TRBV21-1,once,CASSKKVGRRENTGELFF
TRBD1,TRBV7-9,.,CASSLPLSGQGANEQFF
TRBD1,TRBV4-1,.,CASSRDRADNQPQHF
.,TRBV19,.,CASSINRDYEQYF
.,TRBV7-9,.,CASSLLRGQETQYF
.,TRBV5-1,.,CASSSASGELFF
.,TRBV9,.,CASSARQVGPYGYTF
.,TRBV18,.,CASSPQSGLDGYTF